One and the same sample provided the 25 T cell receptor beta chains below, sequenced in a study of T cell responses to AZD1222 COVID-19 vaccine. Using immunoSEQ multiplex PCR, the repertoire was profiled, and TCRdb retains in-frame clones only, with some absent. The sample lists more than 150,000 clones; approximately 90% were seen once. Here the sequenced sample was peripheral blood, taken on day 0 of AZD1222 vaccination. Receptors originate from an adult in good health.

V gene TRBV18 combines with J gene TRBJ1-5, with TRBD1 matching over 10 bases. The trim removed 5 bases at V and 6 bases at J, leaving 7 bases unmatched. Germline CDR1 reads KGHSH; CDR2 reads LQKENI. This CDR3 contains 15 residues. The DNA for the CDR3 is TGTGCCAGCTCAGCGGACAGGGGGAACGGTCAGCCCCAGCATTTT. The encoded protein is CASSADRGNGQPQHF.

This chain links TRBV5-4 with TRBJ2-7; weak D call: TRBD2 (6 bases). Trimming shortened V by 7 bases and J by 2 bases, and 13 bases separated the two germline ends. CDR1 is SGHNT, CDR2 YYREEE, per germline (reference sequence). CDR3 length: 13 amino acids. CDR3 residues: CASHAGGTYEQYF. In nucleotides, the CDR3 is TGTGCCAGCCACGCCGGGGGTACCTACGAGCAGTACTTC.

This rearrangement joins TRBV12-3 or TRBV12-4 to TRBJ1-5; a possible D gene is TRBD1 (6 bases). With 5 bases removed from V and 2 bases from J, the gap between germline ends came to 7 bases. This CDR3 comprises 13 residues. The CDR3 is CASSGQRNQPQHF. CDR3 in DNA: TGTGCCAGCAGTGGACAGCGCAATCAGCCCCAGCATTTT.

In nucleotides, the CDR3 is TGCGCCAGCAGTCTCCCGGGACAGGGGGCTCATTTGATAGAAAGAACCTCCTACGAGCAGTACTTC. This sequence encodes CASSLPGQGAHLIERTSYEQYF. V usage is TRBV23-1 and J usage is TRBJ2-7; 12 nucleotides line up with TRBD1. TRBV23-1 is marked as an open reading frame, function uncertain. The CDR3 has 22 amino acids. Trimming took 4 bases from V and 0 from J; bases not matched to a gene: 22.

The rearrangement links TRBV5-1 to TRBJ2-1; D gene uncertain. Germline V gives CDR1 SGHRS, CDR2 YFSETQ. The CDR3 is 12 residues long. V was pared by 2 bases and J by 7 bases, with 7 bases between. In DNA form, the CDR3 reads TGCGCCAGCAGCTTAAACGGGAATGAGCAGTTCTTC. This gives the protein CASSLNGNEQFF.

The V gene is TRBV9, the J gene TRBJ1-2, with D perhaps TRBD1 (6 bases). The V gene's germline CDR1 is SGDLS and CDR2 YYNGEE. This CDR3 is built from 13 residues. V gave up 0 bases and J gave up 4 bases, with 7 bases separating them. The CDR3 region has the DNA TGTGCCAGCAGCGTAGGGGGGGCCTATGGCTACACCTTC. It encodes CASSVGGAYGYTF.

V is TRBV12-3 or TRBV12-4 and J is TRBJ2-7; D remains unclear. The V end lost 4 bases, the J end lost 7 bases, and 8 bases lay between the germline ends. This CDR3 region has 11 residues. CDR3 region: CASSSILEQYF. CDR3 nucleotide sequence: TGTGCCAGCAGTTCCATCCTGGAGCAGTACTTC.

This chain's CDR3 is CASSPMSGAYNEQFF. The CDR3 DNA reads as TGTGCCAGCAGCCCTATGTCGGGGGCCTACAATGAGCAGTTCTTC. The chain has TRBV28 and TRBJ2-1, with D perhaps TRBD2 (6 bases). The V gene lost 6 bases and the J gene lost 2 bases, with 14 bases spanning the gap. There are 15 residues in the CDR3. CDR1 MDHEN and CDR2 SYDVKM come from the germline V gene.

This chain links TRBV19 with TRBJ2-5, with 7 bases lining up with TRBD1. The ends lost 2 bases at V and 4 bases at J; junction bases unmatched: 10. Germline CDR1 and CDR2: LNHDA and SQIVND (reference sequence). The CDR3 extends over 16 amino acids. CDR3 DNA sequence: TGTGCCAGTAGTATACTGGCGAACAGACAGGGAGAGACCCAGTACTTC. Its translation is CASSILANRQGETQYF.

The chain combines TRBV6-1 with TRBJ2-7, with unresolved D. The germline V and J ends were trimmed by 5 bases and 3 bases, with 11 bases remaining between them. The CDR3 consists of 13 residues. Germline V lookup: CDR1 MNHNS, CDR2 SASEGT. The CDR3 here is CASSPPDGYEQYF. Here the CDR3 DNA reads TGTGCCAGCAGTCCTCCGGACGGCTACGAGCAGTACTTC.

The CDR3 bases are TGTGCCAGCAGTTTAACCCTGACTAGCGGGAGGGCGGGAGAGACCCAGTACTTC. It codes for CASSLTLTSGRAGETQYF. The rearrangement joins TRBV28 to TRBJ2-5; 14 nucleotides match TRBD2. Unmatched junction bases numbered 9, after V lost 2 bases and J lost 4 bases. The CDR3 is 18 residues long. Germline V gives CDR1 MDHEN, CDR2 SYDVKM.

The chain uses TRBV6-5 and TRBJ2-1; D may be TRBD1 or TRBD2 (5 bases each). This CDR3 region has 14 residues. CDR1 and CDR2 (germline): MNHEY, SVGAGI. V was shortened by 2 bases and J by 8 bases, with 13 bases between the two germline ends. The CDR3 nucleotides read TGTGCCAGCAGTTACGGGCAGGGAGACTATGAGCAGTTCTTC. As protein: CASSYGQGDYEQFF.

A single count supports this clone. V is TRBV27 and J is TRBJ2-1, with D tentatively TRBD2 (5 bases). Per the germline V gene, CDR1 is MNHEY and CDR2 is SMNVEV (reference sequence). Trimming removed 1 base from V and 9 bases from J, with 10 bases in between. The CDR3 spans 13 residues. The CDR3 nucleotides are TGTGCCAGCAGTTTATTTGCAGAGGGTGAGCAGTTCTTC. This translates into CASSLFAEGEQFF.

The V and J genes are TRBV7-8 and TRBJ2-3; D unclear. The CDR3 length is 16 residues. The V and J ends lost 1 base and 0 bases respectively, with 11 bases between them. The germline gives CDR1 SGHVS, CDR2 FQNEAQ. CDR3 nucleotides: TGTGCCAGCAGCTTAGGTCGGCAGGCGAGCACAGATACGCAGTATTTT. This translates into CASSLGRQASTDTQYF.

This chain joins TRBV27 and TRBJ2-7; D may be TRBD1 (5 bases). Germline CDR1 reads MNHEY; CDR2 reads SMNVEV (reference sequence). The CDR3 sequence is 13 residues long. With 3 bases removed from V and 4 bases from J, the gap between germline ends came to 10 bases. CDR3: CASSFGRVYEQYF. CDR3 in DNA: TGTGCCAGCAGTTTCGGCAGGGTTTACGAGCAGTACTTC.

The chain has TRBV19 and TRBJ2-7, with TRBD2 identical over 9 bases. This CDR3 comprises 14 residues. Germline V gene data show CDR1 as LNHDA and CDR2 as SQIVND (reference sequence). The junction had 4 bases not matched to a gene; V was cut back by 7 bases and J by 0 bases. The CDR3 here is CASKLAGSSYEQYF. The DNA for the CDR3 is TGTGCCAGTAAACTAGCGGGTTCCTCCTACGAGCAGTACTTC.

This chain joins TRBV28 and TRBJ2-7, with 11 bases matching TRBD2. The CDR3 covers 15 residues. Looked up from germline, CDR1 is MDHEN and CDR2 is SYDVKM. After removal of 4 bases from V and 6 bases from J, the junction contained 8 bases not matched to a gene. The CDR3 DNA is TGTGCCAGCAGTTCCCGTAGCGGGAGGGCCTCCGAGCAGTACTTC. This translates into CASSSRSGRASEQYF.

This clone was counted between two and nine times. The chain carries TRBV4-2 and TRBJ2-6, with D unresolved. The V end was cut by 4 bases, the J end by 0 bases, with 10 bases between. The germline V gene encodes CDR1 LGHNA and CDR2 YNFKEQ. This CDR3 has 16 amino acids. CDR3 loop: CASSPTLVSGANVLTF. The CDR3 DNA follows: TGTGCCAGCAGCCCTACACTTGTCTCTGGGGCCAACGTCCTGACTTTC.

V gene TRBV11-2 combines with J gene TRBJ2-2, with D perhaps matching TRBD1 (5 bases). Trimming removed 5 bases from V and 6 bases from J, with 19 bases in between. The CDR3 covers 16 residues. Germline V lookup: CDR1 SGHAT, CDR2 FQNNGV. The CDR3 here is CASSPLQEARAGELFF. The CDR3 nucleotides read TGTGCCAGCAGCCCGCTCCAAGAGGCCAGGGCCGGGGAGCTGTTTTTT. The full variable domain, its missing parts supplied by reference TRBV11-2 and TRBJ2-2, is EAGVAQSPRYKIIEKRQSVAFWCNPISGHATLYWYQQILGQGPKLLIQFQNNGVVDDSQLPKDRFSAERLKGVDSTLKIQPAKLEDSAVYLCASSPLQEARAGELFFGEGSRLTVL.

V gene TRBV30 combines with J gene TRBJ1-2; no reliable D call. CDR1 and CDR2 from the germline V gene are GTSNPN and SVGIG (reference sequence). Deletions cut 4 bases from V and 4 bases from J, with 19 bases between. CDR3 size: 15 residues. As DNA, the CDR3 is TGTGCCTGGACCCTCGACACAATTAAGGGCTATGGCTACACCTTC. Protein product: CAWTLDTIKGYGYTF.

The J gene is TRBJ2-1, the V gene TRBV10-3; 8 bases fit TRBD2. The length of the CDR3 is 18 residues. The ends lost 3 bases at V and 3 bases at J; junction bases unmatched: 13. The germline V gene encodes CDR1 ENHRY and CDR2 SYGVKD. The CDR3 DNA is TGTGCCATCAGTGACCGACTGGCGGGAGGCGGGTTCTACAATGAGCAGTTCTTC. It codes for CAISDRLAGGGFYNEQFF.

The rearrangement uses TRBV18 and TRBJ1-2; unclear D gene. Germline lookup yields CDR1 KGHSH and CDR2 LQKENI. This CDR3 is 14 amino acids long. Between the trimmed V and J ends, which lost 6 bases and 2 bases, there was a span of 13 bases. CDR3 nucleotide sequence: TGTGCCAGCTCCGACCAGTACAAGAACTATGGCTACACCTTC. It specifies CASSDQYKNYGYTF.

The J gene is TRBJ1-5, the V gene TRBV7-6; 7 nucleotides align to TRBD1. The CDR3 runs 15 residues. Per the germline V gene, CDR1 is SGHVS and CDR2 is FNYEAQ. Losses at the gene ends were 5 bases for V and 4 bases for J; bases not matched to a gene: 8. The DNA for the CDR3 is TGTGCCAGCAGCCGCTGGACAGGCGATAATCAGCCCCAGCATTTT. Protein: CASSRWTGDNQPQHF.

This CDR3 reads CAISESGLAGYTF. The CDR3 nucleotides are TGTGCCATCAGTGAGTCGGGACTGGCCGGCTACACCTTC. The V and J genes are TRBV10-3 and TRBJ1-2; D perhaps matches TRBD1 (5 bases). Per germline, CDR1 ENHRY and CDR2 SYGVKD. V was clipped by 0 bases and J by 8 bases, with 10 bases between them. The CDR3 length is 13 residues.

In its sample, this clone was seen once. V gene TRBV27 combines with J gene TRBJ1-6; D remains ambiguous. This CDR3 is 13 amino acids long. The germline V gene has CDR1 MNHEY and CDR2 SMNVEV (reference sequence). V was cut by 2 bases and J by 10 bases, with 9 bases left in between. CDR3 bases: TGTGCCAGCAGTTTAGAGGGTGGGTCACCCCTCCACTTT. Its protein is CASSLEGGSPLHF.